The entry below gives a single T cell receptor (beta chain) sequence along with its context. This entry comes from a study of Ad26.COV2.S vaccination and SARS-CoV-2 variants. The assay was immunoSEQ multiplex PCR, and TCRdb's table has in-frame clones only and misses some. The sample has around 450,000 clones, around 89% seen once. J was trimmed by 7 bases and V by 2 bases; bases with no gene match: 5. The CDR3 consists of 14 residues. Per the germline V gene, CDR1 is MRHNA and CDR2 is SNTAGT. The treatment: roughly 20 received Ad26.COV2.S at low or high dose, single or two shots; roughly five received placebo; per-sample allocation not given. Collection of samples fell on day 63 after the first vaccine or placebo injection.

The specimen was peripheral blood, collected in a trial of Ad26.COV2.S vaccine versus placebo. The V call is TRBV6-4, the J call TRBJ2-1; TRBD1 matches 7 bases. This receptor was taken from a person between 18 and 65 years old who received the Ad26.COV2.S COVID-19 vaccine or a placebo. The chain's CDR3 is CASSDRGLGNEQFF. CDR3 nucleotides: TGTGCCAGCAGTGACAGGGGGCTGGGGAATGAGCAGTTCTTC.